The source of this TCR beta chain is a study of identical twins. General observations from the study: Cross-sectional statistical analysis was relied on for the conclusions, without the same donors being followed. Fewer insertions characterized abundant cord blood beta clonotypes, whereas memory repertoires showed none. With beta out-of-frame sequences, excess sharing by twins was weaker.

As regards this clonotype: The antigen is unknown.

The V gene's germline CDR1 is SQVTM and CDR2 ANQGSEA. Trimming shortened V by 6 bases and J by 8 bases, and 23 bases separated the two germline ends. The CDR3 is 15 amino acids. Unique molecular identifiers were present on the cDNA, which also gained a universal primer site by template switching. Each CDR3 protein is one row after TCRdb ran MiXCR on the 5' RACE reads. The profile covers hundreds of thousands of distinct CDR3 sequences, with roughly 18% appearing a single time and approximately 14% taken by the ten largest. The same specimen was also included in a second study, on T cells expressing NK-cell markers.

The receptor comes from a woman between 18 and 29 years old in good health. This chain joins TRBV29-1 and TRBJ2-1; TRBD1 might be the D (6 bases). Sequenced: PBMCs. The CDR3 sequence is CSVDKWAGDKDEQFF. Written as DNA, the CDR3 is TGCAGCGTGGATAAGTGGGCAGGGGATAAAGATGAGCAGTTCTTC.